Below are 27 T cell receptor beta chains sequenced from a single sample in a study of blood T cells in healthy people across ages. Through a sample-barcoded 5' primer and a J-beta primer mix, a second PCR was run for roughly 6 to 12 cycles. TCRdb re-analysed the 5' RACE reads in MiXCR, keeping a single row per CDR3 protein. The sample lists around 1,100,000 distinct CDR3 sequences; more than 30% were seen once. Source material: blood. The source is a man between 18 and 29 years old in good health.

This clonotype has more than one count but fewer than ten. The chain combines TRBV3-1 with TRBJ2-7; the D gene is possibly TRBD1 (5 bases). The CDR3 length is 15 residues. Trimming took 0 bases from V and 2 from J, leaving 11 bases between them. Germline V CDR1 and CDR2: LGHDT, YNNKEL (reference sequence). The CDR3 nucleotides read TGTGCCAGCAGCCAAGATTTAAGCAGGGCCTACGAGCAGTACTTC. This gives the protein CASSQDLSRAYEQYF.

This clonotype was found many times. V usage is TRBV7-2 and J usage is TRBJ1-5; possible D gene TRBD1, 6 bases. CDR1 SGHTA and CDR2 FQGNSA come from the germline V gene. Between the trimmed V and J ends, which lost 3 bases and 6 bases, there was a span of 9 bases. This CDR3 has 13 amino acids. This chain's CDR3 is CASSLEGGQPQHF. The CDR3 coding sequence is TGTGCCAGCAGCTTGGAGGGGGGTCAGCCCCAGCATTTT.

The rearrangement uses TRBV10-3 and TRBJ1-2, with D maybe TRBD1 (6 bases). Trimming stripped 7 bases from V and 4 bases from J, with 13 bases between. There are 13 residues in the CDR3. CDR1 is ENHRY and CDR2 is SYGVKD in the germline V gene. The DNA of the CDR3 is TGTGCCATCATGGGGGCTGGGTTCTATGGCTACACCTTC. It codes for CAIMGAGFYGYTF.

The CDR3 sequence: CASSFGDRGMRTEAFF. CDR3 sequence (DNA): TGTGCCAGCAGCTTTGGGGACAGGGGGATGAGGACTGAAGCTTTCTTT. The chain is built from TRBV7-9 and TRBJ1-1; 11 nucleotides line up with TRBD1. The germline CDR1 and CDR2 sequences are SEHNR and FQNEAQ (reference sequence). The CDR3 consists of 16 residues. Germline trimming cut 3 bases from V and 5 bases from J; bases unmatched to any gene: 8.

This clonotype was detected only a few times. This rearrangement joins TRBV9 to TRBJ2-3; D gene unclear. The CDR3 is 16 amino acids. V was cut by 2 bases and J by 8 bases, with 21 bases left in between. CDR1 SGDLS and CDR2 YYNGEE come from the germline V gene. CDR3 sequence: CASSVSNTPVGGTQYF. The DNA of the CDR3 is TGTGCCAGCAGCGTGAGTAATACACCCGTCGGCGGTACGCAGTATTTT. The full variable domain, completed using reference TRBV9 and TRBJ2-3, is DSGVTQTPKHLITATGQRVTLRCSPRSGDLSVYWYQQSLDQGLQFLIQYYNGEERAKGNILERFSAQQFPDLHSELNLSSLELGDSALYFCASSVSNTPVGGTQYFGPGTRLTVL.

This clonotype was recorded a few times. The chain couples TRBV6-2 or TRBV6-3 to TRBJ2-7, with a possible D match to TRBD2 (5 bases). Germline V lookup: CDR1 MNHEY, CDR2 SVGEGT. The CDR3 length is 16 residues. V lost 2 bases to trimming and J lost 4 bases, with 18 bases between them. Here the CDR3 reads CASSYGSGKVTYEQYF. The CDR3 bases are TGTGCCAGCAGTTACGGGTCGGGGAAAGTCACGTACGAGCAGTACTTC.

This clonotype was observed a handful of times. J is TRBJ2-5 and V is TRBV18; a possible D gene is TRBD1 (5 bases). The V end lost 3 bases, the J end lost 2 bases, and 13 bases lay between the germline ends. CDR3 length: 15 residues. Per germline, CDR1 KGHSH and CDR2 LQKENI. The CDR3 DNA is TGTGCCAGCTCACCCAGCTATGGGGCACAAGAGACCCAGTACTTC. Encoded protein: CASSPSYGAQETQYF.

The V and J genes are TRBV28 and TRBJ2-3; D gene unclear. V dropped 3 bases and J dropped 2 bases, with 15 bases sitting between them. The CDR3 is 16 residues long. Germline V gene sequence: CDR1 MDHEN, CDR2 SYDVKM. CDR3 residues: CASSFSVNGPTDTQYF. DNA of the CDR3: TGTGCCAGCAGTTTTTCGGTGAATGGCCCCACAGATACGCAGTATTTT.

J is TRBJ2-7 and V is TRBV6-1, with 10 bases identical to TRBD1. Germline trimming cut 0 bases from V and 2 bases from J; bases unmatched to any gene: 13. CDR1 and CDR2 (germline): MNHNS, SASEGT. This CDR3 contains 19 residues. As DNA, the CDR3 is TGTGCCAGCAGTGAAGCCACAGGGACAGGGGACCCGGGAACCTACGAGCAGTACTTC. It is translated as CASSEATGTGDPGTYEQYF.

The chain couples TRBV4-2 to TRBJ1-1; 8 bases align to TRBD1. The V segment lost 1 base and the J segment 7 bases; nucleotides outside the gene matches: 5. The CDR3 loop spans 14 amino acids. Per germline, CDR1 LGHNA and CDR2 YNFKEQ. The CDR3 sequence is CASSQGDRPGEAFF. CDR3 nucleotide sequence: TGTGCCAGCAGCCAAGGGGACAGGCCTGGTGAAGCTTTCTTT.

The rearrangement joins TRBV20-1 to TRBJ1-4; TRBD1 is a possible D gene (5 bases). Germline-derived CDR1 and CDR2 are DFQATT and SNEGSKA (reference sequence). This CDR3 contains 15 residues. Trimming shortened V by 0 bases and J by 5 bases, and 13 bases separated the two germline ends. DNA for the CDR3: TGCAGTGCTAGAGATCGTACAGGTTACAATGAAAAACTGTTTTTT. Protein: CSARDRTGYNEKLFF.

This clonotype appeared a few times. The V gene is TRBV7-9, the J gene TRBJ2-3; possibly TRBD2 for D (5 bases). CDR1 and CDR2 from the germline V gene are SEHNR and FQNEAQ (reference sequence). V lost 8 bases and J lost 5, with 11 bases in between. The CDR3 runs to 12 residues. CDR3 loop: CASRGSEDTQYF. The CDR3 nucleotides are TGTGCCAGCCGCGGGTCGGAAGATACGCAGTATTTT. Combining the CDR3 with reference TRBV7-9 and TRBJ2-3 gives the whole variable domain DTGVSQNPRHKITKRGQNVTFRCDPISEHNRLYWYRQTLGQGPEFLTYFQNEAQLEKSRLLSDRFSAERPKGSFSTLEIQRTEQGDSAMYLCASRGSEDTQYFGPGTRLTVL.

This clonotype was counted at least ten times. The CDR3 nucleotides are TGTGCCAGCAGCTTAGACAGCAAAGAGACCCAGTACTTC. Translation: CASSLDSKETQYF. This chain links TRBV7-9 with TRBJ2-5, with D hard to call. The CDR3 has 13 amino acids. Trimming shortened V by 1 base and J by 3 bases, and 6 bases separated the two germline ends. Germline loops: CDR1 SEHNR, CDR2 FQNEAQ (reference sequence).

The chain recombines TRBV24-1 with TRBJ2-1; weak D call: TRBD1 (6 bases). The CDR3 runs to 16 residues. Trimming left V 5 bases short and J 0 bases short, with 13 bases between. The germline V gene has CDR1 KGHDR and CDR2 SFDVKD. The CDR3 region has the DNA TGTGCCACCAGTGGTGAGGACAGTTTCTCCTACAATGAGCAGTTCTTC. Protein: CATSGEDSFSYNEQFF.

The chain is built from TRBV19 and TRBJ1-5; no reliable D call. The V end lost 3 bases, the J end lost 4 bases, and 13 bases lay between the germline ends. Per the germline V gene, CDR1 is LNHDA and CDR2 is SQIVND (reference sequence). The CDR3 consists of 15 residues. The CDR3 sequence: CASSIFGGNNQPQHF. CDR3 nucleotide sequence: TGTGCCAGTAGTATCTTCGGCGGAAATAATCAGCCCCAGCATTTT.

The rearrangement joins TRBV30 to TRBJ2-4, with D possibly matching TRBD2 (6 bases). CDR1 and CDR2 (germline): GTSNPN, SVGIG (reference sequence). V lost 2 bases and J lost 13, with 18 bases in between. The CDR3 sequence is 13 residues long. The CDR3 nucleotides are TGTGCCTGGAGTTTAACTTGGCCGGGGGAGCAGTACTTC. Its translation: CAWSLTWPGEQYF.

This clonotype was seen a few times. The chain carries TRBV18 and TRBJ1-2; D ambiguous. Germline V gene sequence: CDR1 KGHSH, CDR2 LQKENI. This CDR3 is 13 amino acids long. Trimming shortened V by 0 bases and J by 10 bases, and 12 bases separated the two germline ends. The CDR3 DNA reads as TGTGCCAGCTCACCACCGGGAACAGCGGACTACACCTTC. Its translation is CASSPPGTADYTF.

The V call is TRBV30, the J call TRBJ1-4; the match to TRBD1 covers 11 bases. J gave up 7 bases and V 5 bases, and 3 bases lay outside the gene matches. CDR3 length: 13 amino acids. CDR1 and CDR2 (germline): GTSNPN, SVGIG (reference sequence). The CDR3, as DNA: TGTGCCTGGGGGGGACAGGGGGGTGAAAAACTGTTTTTT. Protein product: CAWGGQGGEKLFF.

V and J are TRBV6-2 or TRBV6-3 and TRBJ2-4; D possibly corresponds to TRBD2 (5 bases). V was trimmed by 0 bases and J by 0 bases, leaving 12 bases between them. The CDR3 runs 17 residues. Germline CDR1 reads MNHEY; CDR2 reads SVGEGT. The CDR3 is CASSYSSAAGAKNIQYF. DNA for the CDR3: TGTGCCAGCAGTTACTCCTCTGCCGCGGGAGCCAAAAACATTCAGTACTTC.

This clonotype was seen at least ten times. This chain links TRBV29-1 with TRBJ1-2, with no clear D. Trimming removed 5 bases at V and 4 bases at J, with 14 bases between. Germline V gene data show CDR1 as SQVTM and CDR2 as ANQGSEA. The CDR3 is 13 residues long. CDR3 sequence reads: CSVRQLFLYGYTF. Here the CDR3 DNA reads TGCAGCGTTAGGCAGCTTTTCCTCTATGGCTACACCTTC.

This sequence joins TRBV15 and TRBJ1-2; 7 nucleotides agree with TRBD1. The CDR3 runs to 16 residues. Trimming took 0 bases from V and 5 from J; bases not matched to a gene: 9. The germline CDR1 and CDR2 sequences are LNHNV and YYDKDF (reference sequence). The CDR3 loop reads CATSREDRARGYGYTF. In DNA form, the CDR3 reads TGTGCCACCAGCAGAGAAGACAGGGCAAGAGGATATGGCTACACCTTC.

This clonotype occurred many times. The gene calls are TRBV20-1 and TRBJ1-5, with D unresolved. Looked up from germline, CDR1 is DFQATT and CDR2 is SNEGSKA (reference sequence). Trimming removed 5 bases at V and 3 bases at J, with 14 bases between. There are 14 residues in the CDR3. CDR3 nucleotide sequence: TGCAGTGCTGAGGAACCCGGGGACAATCAGCCCCAGCATTTT. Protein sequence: CSAEEPGDNQPQHF.

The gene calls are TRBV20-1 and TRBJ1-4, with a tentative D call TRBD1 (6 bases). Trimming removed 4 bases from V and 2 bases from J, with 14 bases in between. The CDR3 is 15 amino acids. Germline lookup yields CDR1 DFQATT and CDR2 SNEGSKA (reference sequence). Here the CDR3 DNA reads TGCAGTGCTATTGCAGGGGCCATGACTAATGAAAAACTGTTTTTT. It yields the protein CSAIAGAMTNEKLFF.

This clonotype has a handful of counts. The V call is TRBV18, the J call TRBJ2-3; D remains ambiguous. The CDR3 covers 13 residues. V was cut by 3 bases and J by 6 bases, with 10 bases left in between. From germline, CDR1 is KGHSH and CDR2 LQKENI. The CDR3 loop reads CASSPSEADTQYF. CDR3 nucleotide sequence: TGTGCCAGCTCACCCTCCGAGGCCGATACGCAGTATTTT.

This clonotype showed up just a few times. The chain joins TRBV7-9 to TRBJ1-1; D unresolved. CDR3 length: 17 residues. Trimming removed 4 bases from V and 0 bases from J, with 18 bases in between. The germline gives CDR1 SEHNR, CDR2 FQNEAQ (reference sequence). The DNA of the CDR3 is TGTGCCAGCAGCTCCAACCCTCTAACTAAAATGAACACTGAAGCTTTCTTT. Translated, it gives CASSSNPLTKMNTEAFF. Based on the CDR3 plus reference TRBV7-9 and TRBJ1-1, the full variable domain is DTGVSQNPRHKITKRGQNVTFRCDPISEHNRLYWYRQTLGQGPEFLTYFQNEAQLEKSRLLSDRFSAERPKGSFSTLEIQRTEQGDSAMYLCASSSNPLTKMNTEAFFGQGTRLTVV.

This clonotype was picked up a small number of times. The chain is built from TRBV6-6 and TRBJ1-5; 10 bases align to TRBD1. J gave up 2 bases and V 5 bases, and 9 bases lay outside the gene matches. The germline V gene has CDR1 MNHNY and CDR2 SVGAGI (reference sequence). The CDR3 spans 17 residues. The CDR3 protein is CASSPRRQGARNQPQHF. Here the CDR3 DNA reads TGTGCCAGCAGTCCCCGGAGACAGGGGGCACGCAATCAGCCCCAGCATTTT.

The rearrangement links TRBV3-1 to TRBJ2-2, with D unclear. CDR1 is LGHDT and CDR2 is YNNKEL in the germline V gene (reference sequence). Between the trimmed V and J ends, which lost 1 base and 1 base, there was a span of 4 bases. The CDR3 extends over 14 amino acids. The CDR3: CASSQVGNTGELFF. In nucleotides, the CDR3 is TGTGCCAGCAGCCAAGTTGGGAACACCGGGGAGCTGTTTTTT.